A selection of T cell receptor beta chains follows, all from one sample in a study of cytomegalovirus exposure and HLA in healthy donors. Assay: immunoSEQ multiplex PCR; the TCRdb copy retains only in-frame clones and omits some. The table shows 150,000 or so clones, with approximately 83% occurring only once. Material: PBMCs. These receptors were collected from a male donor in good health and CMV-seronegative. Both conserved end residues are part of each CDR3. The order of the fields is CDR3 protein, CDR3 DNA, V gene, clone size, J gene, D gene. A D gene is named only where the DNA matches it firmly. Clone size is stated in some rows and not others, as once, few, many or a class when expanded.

CDR3 protein: CASREGASTDTQYF; CDR3 DNA: TGTGCCAGCAGAGAGGGGGCAAGCACAGATACGCAGTATTTT; V gene: TRBV2; clone size: few; J gene: TRBJ2-3; D gene: TRBD1
CDR3 protein: CASRGASTDTQYF; CDR3 DNA: TGTGCCAGCAGGGGGGCGAGCACAGATACGCAGTATTTT; V gene: TRBV2; clone size: -; J gene: TRBJ2-3; D gene: -
CDR3 protein: CASSEEEAGGTLYEQYF; CDR3 DNA: TGTGCCAGCAGTGAAGAGGAAGCGGGGGGTACCCTTTACGAGCAGTACTTC; V gene: TRBV6-1; clone size: few; J gene: TRBJ2-7; D gene: TRBD2
CDR3 protein: CASKFQNNQPQHF; CDR3 DNA: TGTGCCAGCAAGTTCCAGAACAATCAGCCCCAGCATTTT; V gene: TRBV28; clone size: -; J gene: TRBJ1-5; D gene: -
CDR3 protein: CASSEPQGSYGYTF; CDR3 DNA: TGTGCCAGTAGTGAGCCCCAGGGGTCCTACGGCTACACCTTC; V gene: TRBV19; clone size: -; J gene: TRBJ1-2; D gene: -
CDR3 protein: CASSLLGFGSNQPQHF; CDR3 DNA: TGTGCCAGCAGTTTATTGGGCTTTGGGAGCAATCAGCCCCAGCATTTT; V gene: TRBV28; clone size: -; J gene: TRBJ1-5; D gene: -
CDR3 protein: CASHWTGNQPQHF; CDR3 DNA: TGTGCCAGCCATTGGACAGGGAATCAGCCCCAGCATTTT; V gene: TRBV6-6; clone size: -; J gene: TRBJ1-5; D gene: TRBD1
CDR3 protein: CASSWGDRGSNQPQHF; CDR3 DNA: TGCGCCAGCAGCTGGGGGGACCGAGGGAGCAATCAGCCCCAGCATTTT; V gene: TRBV4-1; clone size: -; J gene: TRBJ1-5; D gene: -
CDR3 protein: CASSPRRGGPYEQYF; CDR3 DNA: TGTGCCAGTAGTCCTCGGCGGGGGGGCCCCTACGAGCAGTACTTC; V gene: TRBV19; clone size: few; J gene: TRBJ2-7; D gene: TRBD2
CDR3 protein: CASSSGGRASYTF; CDR3 DNA: TGTGCCAGCAGCAGCGGGGGCAGGGCGAGCTACACCTTC; V gene: TRBV7-9; clone size: -; J gene: TRBJ1-2; D gene: -
CDR3 protein: CASSRSGNSYEQYF; CDR3 DNA: TGTGCCAGTAGTAGATCGGGGAACTCCTACGAGCAGTACTTC; V gene: TRBV19; clone size: few; J gene: TRBJ2-7; D gene: -
CDR3 protein: CASSQEYPGFQETQYF; CDR3 DNA: TGTGCCAGCAGCCAAGAATACCCAGGGTTCCAAGAGACCCAGTACTTC; V gene: TRBV4-2; clone size: -; J gene: TRBJ2-5; D gene: -
CDR3 protein: CASSLRTSGAGELFF; CDR3 DNA: TGTGCCAGCAGCCTCCGGACTAGCGGAGCCGGGGAGCTGTTTTTT; V gene: TRBV7-3; clone size: -; J gene: TRBJ2-2; D gene: TRBD2
CDR3 protein: CASSPPGIPYEQYF; CDR3 DNA: TGCGCCAGCAGCCCACCAGGCATCCCCTACGAGCAGTACTTC; V gene: TRBV4-3; clone size: once; J gene: TRBJ2-7; D gene: -
CDR3 protein: CASSDLAGKLLDEQFF; CDR3 DNA: TGTGCCAGTAGTGACCTAGCGGGAAAACTCTTGGATGAGCAGTTCTTC; V gene: TRBV19; clone size: -; J gene: TRBJ2-1; D gene: TRBD2
CDR3 protein: CASSLGASGRYEQYF; CDR3 DNA: TGTGCCAGCAGTTTAGGGGCTAGCGGGAGGTACGAGCAGTACTTC; V gene: TRBV28; clone size: few; J gene: TRBJ2-7; D gene: TRBD2